A single sample is the source of the 13 T cell receptor beta chains below, sequenced in a study of cytomegalovirus exposure and HLA in healthy donors. 13 Jbeta primers and 60 Vbeta primers were used for the PCR. Profiled with immunoSEQ multiplex PCR; TCRdb holds only in-frame clones, not every one. This sample has 150,000 to 180,000 clones, with approximately 80% found just once. Material for sequencing was PBMCs. The origin of the receptors is a woman in her forties or fifties in good health and CMV-seropositive.

V is TRBV29-1 and J is TRBJ2-7; TRBD1 agrees at 9 bases. The CDR3 extends over 13 amino acids. Germline V CDR1 and CDR2: SQVTM, ANQGSEA. With V trimmed by 3 bases and J by 3 bases, 3 bases remained unmatched. As DNA, the CDR3 is TGCAGCGTTGAGGGACAGGGTCACTACGAGCAGTACTTC. It encodes CSVEGQGHYEQYF.

V usage is TRBV5-1 and J usage is TRBJ1-1, with 11 nucleotides matching TRBD1. Germline CDR1 and CDR2: SGHRS and YFSETQ. The CDR3 consists of 15 residues. The V and J ends lost 6 bases and 0 bases, in that order; junction bases with no gene match: 4. CDR3: CASTGQGAMNTEAFF. CDR3 in DNA: TGCGCCAGCACCGGACAGGGGGCCATGAACACTGAAGCTTTCTTT.

The V call is TRBV9, the J call TRBJ2-3, with D tentatively TRBD2 (5 bases). V dropped 3 bases and J dropped 3 bases, with 20 bases sitting between them. Per the germline V gene, CDR1 is SGDLS and CDR2 is YYNGEE. This CDR3 region has 17 residues. The CDR3: CASSAGKAGRLTDTQYF. The CDR3 DNA is TGTGCCAGCAGCGCCGGCAAGGCGGGTCGCCTGACAGATACGCAGTATTTT.

This clone was seen more than once but under ten times. The chain joins TRBV7-9 to TRBJ1-1; the D gene is possibly TRBD1 (5 bases). The CDR3 totals 16 residues. CDR1 is SEHNR, CDR2 FQNEAQ, per germline (reference sequence). V was shortened by 1 base and J by 2 bases, with 14 bases between the two germline ends. This chain's CDR3 is CASSLVGTGRNTEAFF. CDR3 coding DNA: TGTGCCAGCAGCTTAGTAGGAACAGGTAGAAACACTGAAGCTTTCTTT.

DNA for the CDR3: TGCAGCATTAAAAAGGGGTATGGCTACACCTTC. The encoded protein is CSIKKGYGYTF. The chain is built from TRBV29-1 and TRBJ1-2; TRBD1 is a possible D gene (5 bases). The germline V gene encodes CDR1 SQVTM and CDR2 ANQGSEA. The CDR3 runs to 11 residues. V shed 8 bases and J shed 5 bases, with 12 bases lying between them.

The chain links TRBV7-9 to TRBJ1-3; D unresolved. Germline loops: CDR1 SEHNR, CDR2 FQNEAQ (reference sequence). The ends were cut back, 7 bases at V and 4 bases at J, with 14 bases in the middle. This CDR3 comprises 14 residues. CDR3 nucleotide sequence: TGTGCCAGCACCTCCGTTGGGCAGGGAAACACCATATATTTT. Translating gives CASTSVGQGNTIYF.

V gene TRBV29-1 combines with J gene TRBJ2-3; no firm D call. The CDR3 runs to 12 residues. The V gene lost 5 bases and the J gene lost 2 bases, with 8 bases spanning the gap. Germline lookup yields CDR1 SQVTM and CDR2 ANQGSEA. Here the CDR3 reads CSVWLNTDTQYF. CDR3 DNA: TGCAGCGTTTGGCTGAACACAGATACGCAGTATTTT.

The rearrangement joins TRBV5-1 to TRBJ1-4, with D uncertain. CDR1 and CDR2 from the germline V gene are SGHRS and YFSETQ. This CDR3 has 15 amino acids. Trimming took 0 bases from V and 5 from J, leaving 11 bases between them. The CDR3 DNA follows: TGCGCCAGCAGCTTGGGAGGGAGGGCGAATGAAAAACTGTTTTTT. Residues: CASSLGGRANEKLFF.

This rearrangement joins TRBV7-9 to TRBJ2-7; 7 nucleotides match TRBD1. Germline V CDR1 and CDR2: SEHNR, FQNEAQ (reference sequence). CDR3 length equals 14 residues. J lost 3 bases, V lost 2 bases, and 4 bases had no gene match. The CDR3 loop reads CASSLRDSNYEQYF. CDR3 sequence (DNA): TGTGCCAGCAGCTTAAGGGACAGCAACTACGAGCAGTACTTC.

The chain is built from TRBV7-2 and TRBJ1-1; D not resolved. V gave up 2 bases and J gave up 4 bases, with 11 bases separating them. The CDR3 totals 14 residues. Looked up from germline, CDR1 is SGHTA and CDR2 is FQGNSA. The CDR3 region has the DNA TGTGCCAGCAGCTTAACAGTCCCCCCCACTGAAGCTTTCTTT. Its protein product is CASSLTVPPTEAFF. The full variable domain, completed using reference TRBV7-2 and TRBJ1-1, is GAGVSQSPSNKVTEKGKDVELRCDPISGHTALYWYRQSLGQGLEFLIYFQGNSAPDKSGLPSDRFSAERTGGSVSTLTIQRTQQEDSAVYLCASSLTVPPTEAFFGQGTRLTVV.

The chain links TRBV7-9 to TRBJ1-2; unclear D gene. V was cut by 5 bases and J by 0 bases, with 13 bases left in between. This CDR3 is 15 amino acids long. The V gene's germline CDR1 is SEHNR and CDR2 FQNEAQ (reference sequence). In DNA, the CDR3 is TGTGCCAGCAGCCCCGGGGATACAGCTAACTATGGCTACACCTTC. The encoded protein is CASSPGDTANYGYTF.

A word on this clone: Its ends do not fully match the called genes, so a read error is possible. The J gene is TRBJ2-2, the V gene TRBV7-7, with 11 bases that match TRBD2. The CDR3 covers 15 residues. Germline lookup yields CDR1 SSHAT and CDR2 FNYEAQ (reference sequence). DNA for the CDR3: TGTGCTAGCAGCTCAAGACTAGCGGGAACCGGGGAGCTGTTTTTT. It encodes CASSSRLAGTGELFF.

The rearrangement links TRBV25-1 to TRBJ2-2; D gene unclear. In germline, CDR1 is MGHDK, CDR2 SYGVNS. The CDR3 is 13 residues long. The V gene lost 6 bases and the J gene lost 4 bases, with 9 bases spanning the gap. Written as DNA, the CDR3 is TGTGCCAGCAGAATCCGGTCCACCGGGGAGCTGTTTTTT. It translates to CASRIRSTGELFF.